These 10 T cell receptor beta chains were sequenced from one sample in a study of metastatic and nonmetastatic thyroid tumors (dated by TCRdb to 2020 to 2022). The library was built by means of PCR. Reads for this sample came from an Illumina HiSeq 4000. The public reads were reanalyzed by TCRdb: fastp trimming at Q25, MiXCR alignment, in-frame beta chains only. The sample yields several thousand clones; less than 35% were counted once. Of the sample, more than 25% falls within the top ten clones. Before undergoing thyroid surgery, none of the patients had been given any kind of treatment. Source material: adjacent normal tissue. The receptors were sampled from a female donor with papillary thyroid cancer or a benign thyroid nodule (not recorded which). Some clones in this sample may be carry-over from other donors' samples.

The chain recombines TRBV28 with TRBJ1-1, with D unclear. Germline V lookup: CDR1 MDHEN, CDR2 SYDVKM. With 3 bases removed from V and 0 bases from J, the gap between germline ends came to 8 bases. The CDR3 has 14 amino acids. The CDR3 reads CASSLAAMNTEAFF. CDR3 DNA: TGTGCCAGCAGTTTGGCAGCCATGAACACTGAAGCTTTCTTT.

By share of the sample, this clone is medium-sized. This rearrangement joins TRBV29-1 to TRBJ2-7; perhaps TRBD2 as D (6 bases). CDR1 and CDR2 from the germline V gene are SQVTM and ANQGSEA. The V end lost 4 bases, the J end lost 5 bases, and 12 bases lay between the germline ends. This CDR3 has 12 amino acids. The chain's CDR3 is CSVVEGVNEQYF. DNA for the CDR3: TGCAGCGTTGTGGAGGGTGTAAACGAGCAGTACTTC.

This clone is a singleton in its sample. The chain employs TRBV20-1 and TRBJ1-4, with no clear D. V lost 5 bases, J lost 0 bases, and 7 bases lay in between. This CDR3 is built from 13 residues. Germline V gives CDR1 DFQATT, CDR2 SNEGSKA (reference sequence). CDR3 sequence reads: CSARRPTNEKLFF. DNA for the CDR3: TGCAGTGCTCGGCGTCCAACTAATGAAAAACTGTTTTTT.

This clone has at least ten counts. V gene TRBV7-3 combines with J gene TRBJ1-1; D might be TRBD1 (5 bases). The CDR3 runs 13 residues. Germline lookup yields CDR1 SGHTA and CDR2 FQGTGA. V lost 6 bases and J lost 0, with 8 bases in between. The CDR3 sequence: CASSQGMNTEAFF. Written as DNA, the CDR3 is TGTGCCAGCAGTCAGGGTATGAACACTGAAGCTTTCTTT. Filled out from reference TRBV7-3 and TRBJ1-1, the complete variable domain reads GAGVSQTPSNKVTEKGKYVELRCDPISGHTALYWYRQSLGQGPEFLIYFQGTGAADDSGLPNDRFFAVRPEGSVSTLKIQRTERGDSAVYLCASSQGMNTEAFFGQGTRLTVV.

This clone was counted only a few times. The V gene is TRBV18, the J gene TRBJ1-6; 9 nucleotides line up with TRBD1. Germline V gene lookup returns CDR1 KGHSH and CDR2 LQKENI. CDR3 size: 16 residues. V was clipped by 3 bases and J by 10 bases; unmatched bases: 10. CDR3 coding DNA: TGTGCCAGCTCACCGGGAGGGGACAGGGTTCGATCACCCCTCCACTTT. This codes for CASSPGGDRVRSPLHF.

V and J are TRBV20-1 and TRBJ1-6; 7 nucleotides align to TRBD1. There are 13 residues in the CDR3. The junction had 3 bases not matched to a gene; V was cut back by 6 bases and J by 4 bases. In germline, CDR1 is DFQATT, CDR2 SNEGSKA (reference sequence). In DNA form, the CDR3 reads TGCAGTGCGTGGGACAGATATAATTCACCCCTCCACTTT. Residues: CSAWDRYNSPLHF.

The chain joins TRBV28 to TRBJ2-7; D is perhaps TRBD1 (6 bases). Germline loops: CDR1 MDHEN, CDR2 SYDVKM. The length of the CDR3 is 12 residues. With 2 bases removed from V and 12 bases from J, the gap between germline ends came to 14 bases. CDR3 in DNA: TGTGCCAGCAGTTTAGGGGACATCGCCTGGTACTTC. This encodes CASSLGDIAWYF.

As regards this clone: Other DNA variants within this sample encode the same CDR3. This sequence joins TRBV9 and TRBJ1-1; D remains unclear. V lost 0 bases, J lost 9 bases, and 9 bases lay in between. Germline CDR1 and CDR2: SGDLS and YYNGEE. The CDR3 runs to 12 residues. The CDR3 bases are TGTGCCAGCAGCGTAGAGGTGATGCAAGCTTTCTTT. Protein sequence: CASSVEVMQAFF.

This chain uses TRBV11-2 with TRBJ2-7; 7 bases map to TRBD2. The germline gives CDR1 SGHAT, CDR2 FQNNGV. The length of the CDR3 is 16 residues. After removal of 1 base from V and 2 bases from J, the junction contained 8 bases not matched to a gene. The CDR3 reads CASSLGGGLGAYEQYF. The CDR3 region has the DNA TGTGCCAGCAGCTTAGGAGGAGGACTAGGGGCCTACGAGCAGTACTTC.

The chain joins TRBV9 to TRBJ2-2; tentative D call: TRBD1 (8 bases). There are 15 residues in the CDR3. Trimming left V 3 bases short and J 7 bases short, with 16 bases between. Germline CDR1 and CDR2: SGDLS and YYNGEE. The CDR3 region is CASSASQGEGGELFF. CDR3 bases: TGTGCCAGCAGCGCCTCACAGGGGGAGGGCGGGGAGCTGTTTTTT.